This TCR beta chain was observed in a study of T cell repertoires in cytomegalovirus infection. TCRdb reprocessed the reads via MiXCR and lists one record per CDR3 protein. This table holds a few hundred thousand distinct CDR3 sequences, roughly 43% found once. Note on this clonotype: What it binds is unknown.

Trimming took 1 base from V and 0 from J, leaving 10 bases between them. The CDR3 has 15 residues. Germline CDR1 and CDR2: MGHRA and YSYEKL. The rearrangement links TRBV4-1 to TRBJ2-7; weak D call: TRBD2 (6 bases). This material consisted of cultured PBMCs, taken from culture after CMV antigen stimulation. This sequence was found in a human donor in good health (CMV status not recorded). Some clones in this sample may be carry-over from other donors' samples. CDR3 coding DNA: TGCGCCAGCAGCCAAGTGGACGGGAGCTCCTACGAGCAGTACTTC. Amino acid sequence: CASSQVDGSSYEQYF.